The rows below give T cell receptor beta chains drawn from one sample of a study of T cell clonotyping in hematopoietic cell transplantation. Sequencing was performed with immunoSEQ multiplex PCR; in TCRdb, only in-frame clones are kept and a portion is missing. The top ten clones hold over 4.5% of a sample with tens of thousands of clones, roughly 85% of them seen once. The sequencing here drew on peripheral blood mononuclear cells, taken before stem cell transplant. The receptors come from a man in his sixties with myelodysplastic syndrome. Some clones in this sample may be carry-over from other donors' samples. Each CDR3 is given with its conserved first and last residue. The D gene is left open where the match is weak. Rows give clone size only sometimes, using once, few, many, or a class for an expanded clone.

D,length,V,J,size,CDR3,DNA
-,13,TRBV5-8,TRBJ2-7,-,CASSLQGGDEQYF,TGTGCCAGCAGCTTACAGGGTGGCGACGAGCAGTACTTC
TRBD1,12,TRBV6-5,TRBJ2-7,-,CASSRTGDEQYF,TGTGCCAGCAGCCGGACAGGGGACGAGCAGTACTTC
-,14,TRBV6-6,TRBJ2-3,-,CASSYSVYTDTQYF,TGTGCCAGCAGTTACTCGGTATACACAGATACGCAGTATTTT
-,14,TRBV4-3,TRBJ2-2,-,CASSFEPGSGELFF,TGCGCCAGCAGTTTCGAGCCGGGGAGCGGGGAGCTGTTTTTT
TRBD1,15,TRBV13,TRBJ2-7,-,CASSPRDSWLTEQYF,TGTGCCAGCAGCCCCCGGGACAGCTGGTTGACGGAGCAGTACTTC
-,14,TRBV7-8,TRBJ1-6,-,CASSRRPENSPLHF,TGTGCCAGCAGCCGGCGCCCGGAAAATTCACCCCTCCACTTT
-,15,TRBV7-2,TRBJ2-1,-,CASSLVQGRRDEQFF,TGTGCCAGCAGCTTAGTGCAGGGGAGGAGGGATGAGCAGTTCTTC
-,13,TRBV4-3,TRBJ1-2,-,CASSQGPGYVYTF,TGCGCCAGCAGCCAAGGACCGGGGTATGTCTACACCTTC
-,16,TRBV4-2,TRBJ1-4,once,CASRAFAGPGNEKLFF,TGTGCCAGCCGAGCCTTCGCCGGCCCGGGAAATGAAAAACTGTTTTTT
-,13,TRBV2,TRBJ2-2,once,CASRGRGTGELFF,TGTGCCAGCAGGGGGCGCGGCACCGGGGAGCTGTTTTTT
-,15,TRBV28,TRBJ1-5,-,CASSSIMGLGQPQHF,TGTGCCAGCAGTTCTATTATGGGTTTGGGTCAGCCCCAGCATTTT
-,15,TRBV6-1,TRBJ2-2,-,CASSERGIGTGELFF,TGTGCCAGCAGTGAGCGGGGTATCGGGACCGGGGAGCTGTTTTTT